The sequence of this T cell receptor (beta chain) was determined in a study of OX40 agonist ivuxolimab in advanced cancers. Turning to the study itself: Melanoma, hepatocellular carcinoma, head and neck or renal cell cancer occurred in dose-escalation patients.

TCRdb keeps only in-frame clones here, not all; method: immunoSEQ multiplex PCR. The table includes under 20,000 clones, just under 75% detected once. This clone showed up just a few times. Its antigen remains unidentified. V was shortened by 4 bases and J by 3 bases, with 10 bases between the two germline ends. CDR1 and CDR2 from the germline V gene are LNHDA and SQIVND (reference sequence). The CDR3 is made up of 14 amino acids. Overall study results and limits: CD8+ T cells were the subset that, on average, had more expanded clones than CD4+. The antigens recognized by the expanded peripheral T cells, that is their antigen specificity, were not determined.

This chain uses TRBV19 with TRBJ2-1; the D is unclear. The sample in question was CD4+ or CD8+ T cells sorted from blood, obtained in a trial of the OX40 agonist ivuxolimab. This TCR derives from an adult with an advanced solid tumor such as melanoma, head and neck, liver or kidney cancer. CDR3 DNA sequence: TGTGCCAGTAGTAGGACCTCCGACTACAATGAGCAGTTCTTC. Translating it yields CASSRTSDYNEQFF.